The 16 T cell receptor beta chains below were found in one sample sequenced in a study of cytomegalovirus exposure and HLA in healthy donors. Clones were sequenced by immunoSEQ multiplex PCR, and TCRdb holds only the in-frame ones, with some missing. Of some 250,000 clones listed, about 90% are singletons. The specimen was PBMCs. These receptors all come from a young woman in good health and CMV-seronegative.

The V call is TRBV6-6, the J call TRBJ1-5; 9 nucleotides match TRBD1. The CDR3 contains 15 residues. The J segment lost 5 bases and the V segment lost 5 bases, leaving 7 bases of the junction unmatched. Germline V gives CDR1 MNHNY, CDR2 SVGAGI (reference sequence). CDR3 sequence (DNA): TGTGCCAGCAGTAACAGGGGGCGTTTGGATCAGCCCCAGCATTTT. It yields the protein CASSNRGRLDQPQHF.

The rearrangement links TRBV27 to TRBJ1-4; 8 bases match TRBD1. The trim removed 0 bases at V and 2 bases at J, leaving 14 bases unmatched. Germline assignment: CDR1 MNHEY and CDR2 SMNVEV (reference sequence). The CDR3 runs to 20 residues. For the CDR3, the DNA is TGTGCCAGCAGTTTATCTAACCCTTACAGGGGGAGGGCCACTAATGAAAAACTGTTTTTT. Its translation is CASSLSNPYRGRATNEKLFF. The full variable domain, in which reference TRBV27 and TRBJ1-4 provide the parts outside the CDR3, is EAQVTQNPRYLITVTGKKLTVTCSQNMNHEYMSWYRQDPGLGLRQIYYSMNVEVTDKGDVPEGYKVSRKEKRNFPLILESPSPNQTSLYFCASSLSNPYRGRATNEKLFFGSGTQLSVL.

V gene TRBV28 combines with J gene TRBJ1-2, with D unclear. This CDR3 spans 13 amino acids. V lost 3 bases and J lost 4, with 9 bases in between. Per the germline V gene, CDR1 is MDHEN and CDR2 is SYDVKM. The CDR3 DNA sequence: TGTGCCAGCAGTTTGGTGGAGGGCTATGGCTACACCTTC. It codes for CASSLVEGYGYTF.

The gene calls are TRBV5-1 and TRBJ2-7; 9 nucleotides agree with TRBD1. This CDR3 is built from 19 residues. Trimming cost V 2 bases and J 4 bases; bases outside gene matches: 19. CDR1 SGHRS and CDR2 YFSETQ come from the germline V gene. The CDR3 DNA sequence: TGCGCCAGCAGCTTCTTACCGGGACAGGGAGGGGCGGCGAGTTACGAGCAGTACTTC. Its protein is CASSFLPGQGGAASYEQYF.

V usage is TRBV5-1 and J usage is TRBJ1-6, with 7 positions matching TRBD1. V shed 0 bases and J 10 bases; nucleotides not matched to a gene: 7. Germline V gene data show CDR1 as SGHRS and CDR2 as YFSETQ. The CDR3 extends over 15 amino acids. The CDR3 DNA is TGCGCCAGCAGCTTGGGGCAGGGGGATCGGTCACCCCTCCACTTT. Encoded protein: CASSLGQGDRSPLHF. Variable domain in full (rest from reference TRBV5-1 and TRBJ1-6): KAGVTQTPRYLIKTRGQQVTLSCSPISGHRSVSWYQQTPGQGLQFLFEYFSETQRNKGNFPGRFSGRQFSNSRSEMNVSTLELGDSALYLCASSLGQGDRSPLHFGNGTRLTVT.

The chain has TRBV28 and TRBJ1-3; 10 nucleotides align to TRBD1. The CDR3 is 19 residues long. The junction had 17 bases not matched to a gene; V was cut back by 8 bases and J by 1 base. Germline CDR1 MDHEN, CDR2 SYDVKM. CDR3 bases: TGTGCCAGCGCCTTCCCCGGGACAGGGGATCAAATTTCTGGAAACACCATATATTTT. This translates into CASAFPGTGDQISGNTIYF.

J is TRBJ1-4 and V is TRBV29-1, with unresolved D. With 2 bases removed from V and 8 bases from J, the gap between germline ends came to 15 bases. CDR1 and CDR2 from the germline V gene are SQVTM and ANQGSEA. The CDR3 sequence is 14 residues long. The CDR3 region is CSVELSAGREKLFF. The DNA of the CDR3 is TGCAGCGTTGAATTGTCGGCCGGGAGGGAAAAACTGTTTTTT.

The chain couples TRBV6-6 to TRBJ2-7, with 7 nucleotides matching TRBD2. The CDR3 loop spans 14 amino acids. Trimming removed 2 bases from V and 0 bases from J; junction bases left unmatched: 1. Germline V CDR1 and CDR2: MNHNY, SVGAGI (reference sequence). The chain's CDR3 is CASSYGGGSYEQYF. CDR3 in DNA: TGTGCCAGCAGTTACGGCGGGGGCTCCTACGAGCAGTACTTC.

The J gene is TRBJ2-3, the V gene TRBV7-6; 7 bases map to TRBD1. The germline V gene has CDR1 SGHVS and CDR2 FNYEAQ. The junction had 11 bases not matched to a gene; V was cut back by 8 bases and J by 3 bases. This CDR3 has 15 residues. The CDR3 DNA is TGTGCCAGCGGCCGGGCAGGGGGAGTAACAGATACGCAGTATTTT. The encoded protein is CASGRAGGVTDTQYF.

This chain connects TRBV19 to TRBJ2-3, with 8 bases lining up with TRBD1. Trimming removed 6 bases from V and 3 bases from J; junction bases left unmatched: 11. This CDR3 has 16 amino acids. The germline V gene encodes CDR1 LNHDA and CDR2 SQIVND (reference sequence). In nucleotides, the CDR3 is TGTGCCAGTAGGGAAACCGGGACAGGTAGGACAGATACGCAGTATTTT. Translation: CASRETGTGRTDTQYF.

This chain uses TRBV27 with TRBJ1-5; D call uncertain. The germline CDR1 and CDR2 sequences are MNHEY and SMNVEV (reference sequence). Trimming removed 2 bases at V and 1 base at J, with 3 bases between. This CDR3 contains 13 residues. DNA of the CDR3: TGTGCCAGCAGTTTAGAGAGCAATCAGCCCCAGCATTTT. Its translation: CASSLESNQPQHF.

V gene TRBV11-2 combines with J gene TRBJ1-1; possible D gene TRBD1, 5 bases. CDR3 length: 13 amino acids. The V end lost 0 bases, the J end lost 5 bases, and 7 bases lay between the germline ends. CDR1 SGHAT and CDR2 FQNNGV come from the germline V gene. The CDR3 coding sequence is TGTGCCAGCAGCTTAGACCGGGGGACTGAAGCTTTCTTT. Encoded protein: CASSLDRGTEAFF.

The V and J genes are TRBV28 and TRBJ2-7; possibly TRBD1 for D (6 bases). Deletions cut 8 bases from V and 2 bases from J, with 16 bases between. Germline CDR1 reads MDHEN; CDR2 reads SYDVKM. The CDR3 spans 14 residues. DNA for the CDR3: TGTGCCAGCCATAGCCGGGACAAGCCCTACGAGCAGTACGTC. As protein: CASHSRDKPYEQYV.

The genes are TRBV16 and TRBJ1-4, with a tentative D call TRBD1 (6 bases). This CDR3 is built from 14 residues. CDR1 is KGHSY, CDR2 FQNENV, per germline. The germline V and J ends were trimmed by 1 base and 7 bases, with 10 bases remaining between them. This CDR3 is CASSQWGQLEKLFF. In nucleotides, the CDR3 is TGTGCCAGCAGCCAATGGGGACAACTTGAAAAACTGTTTTTT.

V and J are TRBV18 and TRBJ2-1, with 9 bases aligning to TRBD1. Unmatched junction bases numbered 6, after V lost 6 bases and J lost 0 bases. Germline CDR1 and CDR2: KGHSH and LQKENI. The CDR3 runs to 16 residues. The CDR3 reads CASSLQGAPSYNEQFF. DNA of the CDR3: TGTGCCAGCTCGCTACAGGGGGCACCCTCCTACAATGAGCAGTTCTTC.

This clone occurred once. This chain uses TRBV4-1 with TRBJ1-6, with D possibly TRBD1 on 5 matching bases. Germline CDR1 MGHRA, CDR2 YSYEKL. V shed 2 bases and J shed 10 bases, with 12 bases lying between them. This CDR3 contains 14 residues. Here the CDR3 reads CASSQPTRGSPLHF. DNA of the CDR3: TGCGCCAGCAGCCAACCCACCCGGGGGTCACCCCTCCACTTT.